Below are 6 T cell receptor beta chains sequenced from a single sample in a study of cytomegalovirus exposure and HLA in healthy donors. Using immunoSEQ multiplex PCR, the repertoire was profiled, and TCRdb retains in-frame clones only, with some absent. The sample holds under 200,000 clones; around 90% are singletons and the top ten take about 2.9%. The sequenced sample consisted of PBMCs. These receptors originate from a woman aged 18-29 years in good health and CMV-seropositive.

This clone was seen only a few times. The rearrangement uses TRBV18 and TRBJ1-4; D gene ambiguous. V was shortened by 6 bases and J by 8 bases, with 16 bases between the two germline ends. The CDR3 covers 14 residues. Germline CDR1 KGHSH, CDR2 LQKENI. The CDR3 is CASSHEAGREKLFF. In nucleotides, the CDR3 is TGTGCCAGCTCCCATGAGGCGGGGAGGGAAAAACTGTTTTTT.

The CDR3 loop is CAWSSAGGIYGYTF. The CDR3 DNA is TGTGCCTGGAGTTCGGCAGGGGGCATCTATGGCTACACCTTC. The genes are TRBV30 and TRBJ1-2, with TRBD1 matching 8 bases. The CDR3 sequence is 14 residues long. The germline CDR1 and CDR2 sequences are GTSNPN and SVGIG (reference sequence). J was trimmed by 4 bases and V by 2 bases; bases with no gene match: 6.

This chain links TRBV15 with TRBJ2-7, with D possibly TRBD2 on 6 matching bases. CDR1 LNHNV and CDR2 YYDKDF come from the germline V gene (reference sequence). CDR3 length: 15 amino acids. Trimming cost V 3 bases and J 3 bases, with 15 bases left between them. CDR3: CATSSRGGLSYEQYF. The CDR3 DNA follows: TGTGCCACCAGCAGTCGAGGAGGGTTGAGCTACGAGCAGTACTTC. Full variable domain (rest looked up from reference TRBV15 and TRBJ2-7): DAMVIQNPRYQVTQFGKPVTLSCSQTLNHNVMYWYQQKSSQAPKLLFHYYDKDFNNEADTPDNFQSRRPNTSFCFLDIRSPGLGDTAMYLCATSSRGGLSYEQYFGPGTRLTVT.

The chain joins TRBV10-3 to TRBJ2-5; possible D gene TRBD2, 6 bases. V shed 6 bases and J shed 2 bases, with 7 bases lying between them. Per the germline V gene, CDR1 is ENHRY and CDR2 is SYGVKD. CDR3 length equals 12 residues. CDR3 sequence: CAISREQETQYF. The CDR3 DNA is TGTGCCATCAGCCGGGAGCAAGAGACCCAGTACTTC.

The gene calls are TRBV6-5 and TRBJ1-2; D possibly corresponds to TRBD1 (5 bases). There are 15 residues in the CDR3. The V and J ends lost 5 bases and 2 bases respectively, with 15 bases between them. Germline V CDR1 and CDR2: MNHEY, SVGAGI. CDR3 sequence: CASSIRGGGNYGYTF. The CDR3 DNA follows: TGTGCCAGCAGTATACGTGGGGGGGGGAACTATGGCTACACCTTC.

The chain is built from TRBV7-9 and TRBJ2-1; 10 nucleotides agree with TRBD1. Trimming cost V 5 bases and J 6 bases; bases outside gene matches: 10. The germline V gene encodes CDR1 SEHNR and CDR2 FQNEAQ (reference sequence). This CDR3 has 16 amino acids. CDR3: CASSPGQGVVGNEQFF. The CDR3 DNA follows: TGTGCCAGCAGCCCCGGACAGGGGGTAGTGGGCAATGAGCAGTTCTTC.